Presented here are 32 T cell receptor beta chains from one specimen sequenced in a study of blood T cell repertoires in COVID-19. Produced via immunoSEQ multiplex PCR; TCRdb's table is partial and in-frame only. The table shows 400,000 to 450,000 clones, with around 90% occurring only once. Sequences were obtained from peripheral blood. These receptors all come from a man between 18 and 29 years old with COVID-19, enrolled during active disease.

V usage is TRBV24-1 and J usage is TRBJ2-1, with TRBD1 matching 7 bases. The CDR3 loop spans 15 amino acids. J was trimmed by 5 bases and V by 4 bases; bases with no gene match: 7. CDR1 KGHDR and CDR2 SFDVKD come from the germline V gene. The CDR3: CATSDSGTANNEQFF. CDR3 coding DNA: TGTGCCACCAGTGACTCCGGGACAGCCAACAATGAGCAGTTCTTC.

In DNA form, the CDR3 reads TGTGCCAGCAGCCCGGCTGGGACTAGCGGGGGACCGACCTACGAGCAGTACTTC. Translation: CASSPAGTSGGPTYEQYF. The chain combines TRBV7-8 with TRBJ2-7, with 14 nucleotides matching TRBD2. Germline values: CDR1 SGHVS, CDR2 FQNEAQ. CDR3 length equals 18 residues. J lost 2 bases, V lost 5 bases, and 11 bases had no gene match.

The J gene is TRBJ2-1, the V gene TRBV10-1; TRBD1 might be the D (6 bases). V shed 6 bases and J shed 5 bases, with 17 bases lying between them. CDR1 is WNHNN, CDR2 SYGVQD, per germline (reference sequence). This CDR3 is built from 15 residues. CDR3 protein: CASSSGPRGNNEQFF. CDR3 bases: TGCGCCAGCAGCTCAGGGCCGAGGGGGAACAATGAGCAGTTCTTC.

J is TRBJ1-2 and V is TRBV24-1, with 7 positions matching TRBD1. J was trimmed by 4 bases and V by 3 bases; bases with no gene match: 4. CDR3 length: 14 residues. Germline V lookup: CDR1 KGHDR, CDR2 SFDVKD. CDR3 nucleotides: TGTGCCACCAGTGATACAGGGGCAAGCTATGGCTACACCTTC. Translated: CATSDTGASYGYTF.

V usage is TRBV6-2 or TRBV6-3 and J usage is TRBJ2-7; TRBD2 matches at 8 bases. Germline lookup yields CDR1 MNHEY and CDR2 SVGEGT. The CDR3 length is 16 residues. The ends lost 5 bases at V and 1 base at J; junction bases unmatched: 10. The DNA for the CDR3 is TGTGCCAGCAGTAAGGAGGGGACTAGTCGGTCCTACGAGCAGTACTTC. It encodes CASSKEGTSRSYEQYF.

This chain uses TRBV7-9 with TRBJ2-3, with D maybe TRBD2 (6 bases). CDR1 is SEHNR and CDR2 is FQNEAQ in the germline V gene (reference sequence). This CDR3 spans 18 amino acids. Trimming removed 2 bases from V and 6 bases from J, with 24 bases in between. This CDR3 reads CASSLKDSGDPNVDTQYF. As DNA, the CDR3 is TGTGCCAGCAGCTTAAAAGATTCGGGGGATCCAAACGTGGATACGCAGTATTTT. Full variable domain (outside the CDR3, taken from reference TRBV7-9 and TRBJ2-3): DTGVSQNPRHKITKRGQNVTFRCDPISEHNRLYWYRQTLGQGPEFLTYFQNEAQLEKSRLLSDRFSAERPKGSFSTLEIQRTEQGDSAMYLCASSLKDSGDPNVDTQYFGPGTRLTVL.

The chain couples TRBV6-5 to TRBJ1-1; D gene ambiguous. In germline, CDR1 is MNHEY, CDR2 SVGAGI. CDR3 length equals 14 residues. The germline V and J ends were trimmed by 5 bases and 5 bases, with 15 bases remaining between them. CDR3 residues: CASSPAFGGTEAFF. The CDR3 nucleotides are TGTGCCAGCAGTCCGGCCTTCGGAGGAACTGAAGCTTTCTTT.

This chain joins TRBV10-2 and TRBJ2-7, with 8 bases identical to TRBD2. After removal of 0 bases from V and 6 bases from J, the junction contained 7 bases not matched to a gene. This CDR3 region has 15 residues. From germline, CDR1 is WSHSY and CDR2 SAAADI. CDR3 region: CASSESTAGELEQYF. CDR3 DNA sequence: TGCGCCAGCAGTGAGTCGACAGCGGGGGAGCTCGAGCAGTACTTC.

The chain employs TRBV6-5 and TRBJ2-5; 7 positions match TRBD1. The V gene end was trimmed by 2 bases and the J gene end by 3 bases; junction bases not matched to a gene: 6. CDR3 length: 15 amino acids. Germline CDR1 reads MNHEY; CDR2 reads SVGAGI. CDR3 protein: CASSYGAGGKETQYF. The CDR3 nucleotides read TGTGCCAGCAGTTACGGAGCAGGGGGTAAAGAGACCCAGTACTTC.

This clone was detected once. V is TRBV24-1 and J is TRBJ1-2, with D uncertain. The V gene's germline CDR1 is KGHDR and CDR2 SFDVKD. V lost 5 bases and J lost 6, with 18 bases in between. This CDR3 region has 15 residues. The DNA for the CDR3 is TGTGCCACCAGTGGAGATCCGGGGTCTGGACATGGCTACACCTTC. It is translated as CATSGDPGSGHGYTF.

The chain has TRBV28 and TRBJ1-1; TRBD1 agrees at 9 bases. Trimming at V came to 5 bases and at J to 1 base, leaving 5 bases not matched to a gene. This CDR3 spans 15 amino acids. The germline V gene encodes CDR1 MDHEN and CDR2 SYDVKM. The CDR3 reads CASSGTGTPNTEAFF. In DNA form, the CDR3 reads TGTGCCAGCAGTGGGACAGGGACACCGAACACTGAAGCTTTCTTT.

The chain joins TRBV27 to TRBJ1-1, with a tentative D call TRBD1 (5 bases). The CDR3 is 15 amino acids. V shed 0 bases and J shed 6 bases, with 14 bases lying between them. Germline lookup yields CDR1 MNHEY and CDR2 SMNVEV (reference sequence). CDR3 in DNA: TGTGCCAGCAGTTTATCGGGGCCGGCGCTCGCTGAAGCTTTCTTT. The encoded protein is CASSLSGPALAEAFF.

This clone was seen a single time. The rearrangement joins TRBV7-2 to TRBJ2-3; D not certain. Germline V gives CDR1 SGHTA, CDR2 FQGNSA. CDR3 size: 13 residues. V lost 1 base and J 5 bases, leaving 7 bases between the germline ends. In nucleotides, the CDR3 is TGTGCCAGCAGCTTAGTAACGGGAGATACGCAGTATTTT. It encodes CASSLVTGDTQYF.

The CDR3 region is CASSLKQGGGYTF. CDR3 nucleotides: TGTGCCAGCAGCCTGAAACAGGGGGGTGGCTACACCTTC. V is TRBV5-4 and J is TRBJ1-2; 8 positions agree with TRBD1. The CDR3 has 13 amino acids. With V trimmed by 4 bases and J by 7 bases, 6 bases remained unmatched. CDR1 and CDR2 (germline): SGHNT, YYREEE (reference sequence).

The rearrangement uses TRBV12-2 and TRBJ2-1; TRBD2 is taken as the D call from the table, unchecked against the DNA. TRBV12-2 is a known pseudogene. The CDR3 runs to 10 residues. CDR3 nucleotide sequence: TGTGCAAGTCGCCCTGCCGGGGTGTTCTTC. Protein: CASRPAGVFF.

About this clone: Other DNA sequences from this sample encode an identical CDR3 as well. This chain links TRBV29-1 with TRBJ1-5; TRBD1 matches 8 bases. This CDR3 comprises 13 residues. V trimming: 4 bases; J trimming: 2 bases; junction bases outside the gene matches: 1. Germline V gene data show CDR1 as SQVTM and CDR2 as ANQGSEA. Here the CDR3 DNA reads TGCAGCGTTGGGGGACAGGGCAATCAGCCCCAGCATTTT. Translated: CSVGGQGNQPQHF.

The chain is built from TRBV3-1 (or the pseudogene TRBV3-2) and TRBJ2-7; D is possibly TRBD1 (5 bases). The germline CDR1 and CDR2 sequences are LGHDT and YNNKEL (reference sequence). This CDR3 region has 14 residues. The ends were cut back, 4 bases at V and 2 bases at J, with 12 bases in the middle. CDR3 bases: TGTGCCAGCAGCCCCGCCGACAGTGCCTACGAGCAGTACTTC. Translation: CASSPADSAYEQYF.

The V gene is TRBV19, the J gene TRBJ1-2; 8 nucleotides match TRBD1. Germline CDR1 and CDR2: LNHDA and SQIVND (reference sequence). V dropped 3 bases and J dropped 8; count of bases not matched to a gene: 8. This CDR3 contains 14 residues. The DNA for the CDR3 is TGTGCCAGTAGTATCCCTTGGACAGGGAACGGCTACACCTTC. Protein: CASSIPWTGNGYTF.

The chain's CDR3 is CATTPTTGEGRMEETQYF. The CDR3 DNA sequence: TGTGCCACCACCCCAACGACAGGGGAGGGTAGGATGGAAGAGACCCAGTACTTC. This sequence joins TRBV24-1 and TRBJ2-5, with D perhaps matching TRBD1 (8 bases). The CDR3 runs to 18 residues. The V end was cut by 8 bases, the J end by 3 bases, with 27 bases between. Germline V lookup: CDR1 KGHDR, CDR2 SFDVKD.

This chain connects TRBV5-4 to TRBJ2-5, with D maybe TRBD2 (6 bases). Germline V lookup: CDR1 SGHNT, CDR2 YYREEE (reference sequence). V was pared by 1 base and J by 2 bases, with 18 bases between. CDR3 length: 17 residues. CDR3 DNA sequence: TGTGCCAGCAGCTTGATATTGCTAGCGACCCAACAAGAGACCCAGTACTTC. Translated: CASSLILLATQQETQYF.

This sequence joins TRBV3-1 (or the pseudogene TRBV3-2) and TRBJ1-1, with D maybe TRBD1 (5 bases). Per the germline V gene, CDR1 is LGHDT and CDR2 is YNNKEL (reference sequence). The CDR3 has 12 amino acids. Between the trimmed V and J ends, which lost 8 bases and 5 bases, there was a span of 12 bases. As DNA, the CDR3 is TGTGCCAGCTATAATAGGGGAACTGAAGCTTTCTTT. Encoded protein: CASYNRGTEAFF.

The chain carries TRBV5-1 and TRBJ2-3; possible D gene TRBD2, 7 bases. Germline CDR1 is SGHRS and CDR2 is YFSETQ. The CDR3 runs to 16 residues. The V and J ends lost 4 bases and 5 bases respectively, with 20 bases between them. CDR3 residues: CASSPGRRGRLDTQYF. The CDR3 DNA sequence: TGCGCCAGCAGCCCAGGCCGGCGGGGGCGGTTAGATACGCAGTATTTT.

This clone was seen just once. The chain carries TRBV7-3 and TRBJ2-1; the match to TRBD1 covers 12 bases. CDR3 length: 16 amino acids. The trim removed 8 bases at V and 8 bases at J, leaving 13 bases unmatched. CDR1 and CDR2 from the germline V gene are SGHTA and FQGTGA. The CDR3, as DNA: TGTGCCAGCGGGACAGGGGGCGTCGGGACGGGACATGAGCAGTTCTTC. It encodes CASGTGGVGTGHEQFF.

The V gene is TRBV18, the J gene TRBJ2-5; unclear D gene. The V gene lost 6 bases and the J gene lost 5 bases, with 16 bases spanning the gap. The CDR3 is 14 residues long. CDR1 is KGHSH, CDR2 LQKENI, per germline. The CDR3 loop reads CASSPITAWETQYF. The CDR3 coding sequence is TGTGCCAGCTCGCCTATAACTGCCTGGGAGACCCAGTACTTC.

The chain links TRBV9 to TRBJ2-5; 8 bases line up with TRBD1. Germline V gene lookup returns CDR1 SGDLS and CDR2 YYNGEE. This CDR3 is built from 15 residues. V was pared by 4 bases and J by 5 bases, with 10 bases of the junction left unmatched. The CDR3 here is CASSSGTGLMETQYF. For the CDR3, the DNA is TGTGCCAGCAGCTCCGGGACAGGTTTAATGGAGACCCAGTACTTC.

The chain is built from TRBV19 and TRBJ1-1; tentative D call: TRBD1 (5 bases). CDR1 is LNHDA and CDR2 is SQIVND in the germline V gene (reference sequence). The CDR3 is 13 residues long. The V and J ends lost 4 bases and 6 bases respectively, with 12 bases between them. CDR3 in DNA: TGTGCCAGTAGTAGTCCAGGGATGGCTGAAGCTTTCTTT. Protein sequence: CASSSPGMAEAFF. Full variable domain (outside the CDR3, taken from reference TRBV19 and TRBJ1-1): DGGITQSPKYLFRKEGQNVTLSCEQNLNHDAMYWYRQDPGQGLRLIYYSQIVNDFQKGDIAEGYSVSREKKESFPLTVTSAQKNPTAFYLCASSSPGMAEAFFGQGTRLTVV.

This clone has just a few counts. This chain links TRBV9 with TRBJ2-7; 8 bases are a match to TRBD1. Unmatched junction bases numbered 4, after V lost 5 bases and J lost 3 bases. Per the germline V gene, CDR1 is SGDLS and CDR2 is YYNGEE. CDR3 length equals 13 residues. The CDR3 here is CASRGTGDYEQYF. In DNA form, the CDR3 reads TGTGCCAGCAGGGGGACAGGTGACTACGAGCAGTACTTC.

The V gene is TRBV24-1, the J gene TRBJ2-7; D is uncertain. CDR1 and CDR2 from the germline V gene are KGHDR and SFDVKD. V was cut by 5 bases and J by 0 bases, with 10 bases left in between. CDR3 size: 14 residues. This CDR3 reads CATSGLPGSYEQYF. CDR3 in DNA: TGTGCCACCAGTGGGCTGCCAGGCTCCTACGAGCAGTACTTC.

CDR3: CASSLRDGYRGRGYNEQFF. CDR3 coding DNA: TGTGCCAGCAGCTTACGGGATGGATACAGGGGTAGGGGTTACAATGAGCAGTTCTTC. The chain combines TRBV7-8 with TRBJ2-1; 7 bases map to TRBD1. In germline, CDR1 is SGHVS, CDR2 FQNEAQ. V trimming: 2 bases; J trimming: 4 bases; junction bases outside the gene matches: 17. The CDR3 runs 19 residues.

The gene calls are TRBV3-1 (or the pseudogene TRBV3-2) and TRBJ2-1; D uncertain. V was pared by 1 base and J by 8 bases, with 15 bases between. The CDR3 runs 15 residues. Germline CDR1 is LGHDT and CDR2 is YNNKEL (reference sequence). The CDR3 spells CASSQALGESDEQFF. The CDR3 region has the DNA TGTGCCAGCAGCCAAGCGCTAGGAGAGAGTGATGAGCAGTTCTTC.

This clone is a singleton in its sample. The V gene is TRBV19, the J gene TRBJ1-5; no clear D. CDR1 is LNHDA and CDR2 is SQIVND in the germline V gene (reference sequence). Trimming took off 6 bases at V and 7 bases at J, with 16 bases between the two ends. The CDR3 is 14 amino acids. The CDR3 DNA sequence: TGTGCCAGTAGGATGGCGGGAGGCAGACAGCCCCAGCATTTT. Translation: CASRMAGGRQPQHF.

The chain couples TRBV2 to TRBJ2-5; 9 nucleotides align to TRBD1. J lost 4 bases, V lost 1 base, and 7 bases had no gene match. CDR1 and CDR2 (germline): SNHLY, FYNNEI. The CDR3 is made up of 16 amino acids. The CDR3 is CASSEVVGQGLETQYF. In DNA, the CDR3 is TGTGCCAGCAGTGAAGTCGTGGGACAGGGATTAGAGACCCAGTACTTC. Filled out from reference TRBV2 and TRBJ2-5, the complete variable domain reads EPEVTQTPSHQVTQMGQEVILRCVPISNHLYFYWYRQILGQKVEFLVSFYNNEISEKSEIFDDQFSVERPDGSNFTLKIRSTKLEDSAMYFCASSEVVGQGLETQYFGPGTRLLVL.